Shown below are 11 T cell receptor beta chains from a single sample sequenced in a study of T cells in Graves' hyperthyroidism and ophthalmopathy. From RNA transcripts, TCR beta CDR3 regions were amplified. The HTBI set primed first-round TCR CDR3 RT-PCR. TCRdb independently ran MiXCR on the multiplex PCR reads; one entry per CDR3 protein. The profile shows roughly 180,000 distinct CDR3 sequences, roughly 10% of them singletons. The sequencing input was blood. Every receptor here comes from a young woman with Graves' hyperthyroidism that later progressed to Graves' ophthalmopathy.

This clonotype was seen only once. This may stem from a read error, because a much larger clone lies one nucleotide away. The chain employs TRBV7-6 and TRBJ1-1; D unclear. Germline loops: CDR1 SGHVS, CDR2 FNYEAQ. The V end was cut by 5 bases, the J end by 0 bases, with 13 bases between. This CDR3 is 15 amino acids long. The CDR3 DNA follows: TGTGCCAGCAGCGCCCTTACATGGTTGAACACTGAAGCTTTCTTT. This codes for CASSALTWLNTEAFF.

This clonotype was counted only a few times. The chain is built from TRBV18 and TRBJ1-4; tentatively, D is TRBD1 (5 bases). Germline V gene data show CDR1 as KGHSH and CDR2 as LQKENI. Trimming took off 0 bases at V and 7 bases at J, with 9 bases between the two ends. This CDR3 is 14 amino acids long. The CDR3 DNA sequence: TGTGCCAGCTCACCACCGGGCGGGGGTGAAAAACTGTTTTTT. It specifies CASSPPGGGEKLFF.

V usage is TRBV5-4 and J usage is TRBJ2-7; 14 bases match TRBD2. V was pared by 4 bases and J by 1 base, with 7 bases of the junction left unmatched. The CDR3 has 17 residues. The germline V gene has CDR1 SGHNT and CDR2 YYREEE (reference sequence). The CDR3 protein is CASSRLAGGGKSYEQYF. The CDR3 coding sequence is TGTGCCAGCAGCCGACTAGCGGGAGGGGGAAAATCCTACGAGCAGTACTTC.

Remarks on this clonotype: A much more abundant neighbour one base away suggests this may be a read error. The rearrangement links TRBV2 to TRBJ2-7; the match to TRBD2 covers 12 bases. There are 16 residues in the CDR3. Per the germline V gene, CDR1 is SNHLY and CDR2 is FYNNEI. In DNA, the CDR3 is TGTGCCAGCAGGAGGACTCAACTAGCGGGAGGCTACGGGCAGTACTTC. Translating it yields CASRRTQLAGGYGQYF.

The sample holds many counts of this clonotype. The chain links TRBV7-2 to TRBJ2-1, with 10 bases that match TRBD2. The length of the CDR3 is 16 residues. From germline, CDR1 is SGHTA and CDR2 FQGNSA. Trimming removed 1 base from V and 3 bases from J; junction bases left unmatched: 3. This chain's CDR3 is CASSLGGLASYNEQFF. The CDR3 region has the DNA TGTGCCAGCAGCTTAGGGGGACTAGCGAGCTACAATGAGCAGTTCTTC.

This clonotype was counted at least ten times. The V call is TRBV28, the J call TRBJ1-6; D call uncertain. This CDR3 has 13 amino acids. The V end lost 8 bases, the J end lost 9 bases, and 14 bases lay between the germline ends. CDR1 is MDHEN and CDR2 is SYDVKM in the germline V gene. The CDR3 protein is CASARSSSSPLHF. CDR3 DNA: TGTGCCAGCGCTCGGTCATCCAGTTCACCCCTCCACTTT.

This clonotype was detected many times. The chain is built from TRBV6-1 and TRBJ2-1, with 7 nucleotides matching TRBD2. The V gene end was trimmed by 7 bases and the J gene end by 10 bases; junction bases not matched to a gene: 16. The CDR3 is 15 residues long. The germline CDR1 and CDR2 sequences are MNHNS and SASEGT. This CDR3 reads CASNKGRGRLVEQFF. In DNA form, the CDR3 reads TGTGCCAGCAACAAAGGGAGGGGCCGGCTCGTGGAGCAGTTCTTC.

This clonotype has a count of ten or more. The V call is TRBV28, the J call TRBJ1-6; 10 positions match TRBD1. The CDR3 consists of 18 residues. The V segment lost 1 base and the J segment 8 bases; nucleotides outside the gene matches: 11. Germline V lookup: CDR1 MDHEN, CDR2 SYDVKM. The CDR3 spells CASSLYFDRGQVYSPLHF. The DNA of the CDR3 is TGTGCCAGCAGTTTATATTTCGACAGGGGGCAAGTTTATTCACCCCTCCACTTT.

Ten or more counts support this clonotype. The chain is built from TRBV3-1 and TRBJ2-2; D unclear. Germline V gene data show CDR1 as LGHDT and CDR2 as YNNKEL (reference sequence). V lost 4 bases to trimming and J lost 4 bases, with 13 bases between them. The CDR3 contains 15 residues. This chain's CDR3 is CASSRGSLVTGELFF. The CDR3 DNA reads TGTGCCAGCAGCCGTGGTTCATTAGTCACCGGGGAGCTGTTTTTT.

This clonotype was recorded at least ten times. This chain connects TRBV12-3 or TRBV12-4 to TRBJ1-4; D gene unclear. The germline V and J ends were trimmed by 5 bases and 0 bases, with 7 bases remaining between them. CDR3 length: 14 amino acids. CDR3 amino acids: CASSLLATNEKLFF. The CDR3 DNA is TGTGCCAGCAGTCTACTCGCAACTAATGAAAAACTGTTTTTT.

Ten or more counts support this clonotype. The rearrangement joins TRBV12-3 or TRBV12-4 to TRBJ1-1, with D unresolved. V shed 3 bases and J shed 6 bases, with 11 bases lying between them. The CDR3 consists of 13 residues. CDR3 residues: CASSLLYYSEAFF. The DNA for the CDR3 is TGTGCCAGCAGTTTGTTGTATTATTCTGAAGCTTTCTTT.